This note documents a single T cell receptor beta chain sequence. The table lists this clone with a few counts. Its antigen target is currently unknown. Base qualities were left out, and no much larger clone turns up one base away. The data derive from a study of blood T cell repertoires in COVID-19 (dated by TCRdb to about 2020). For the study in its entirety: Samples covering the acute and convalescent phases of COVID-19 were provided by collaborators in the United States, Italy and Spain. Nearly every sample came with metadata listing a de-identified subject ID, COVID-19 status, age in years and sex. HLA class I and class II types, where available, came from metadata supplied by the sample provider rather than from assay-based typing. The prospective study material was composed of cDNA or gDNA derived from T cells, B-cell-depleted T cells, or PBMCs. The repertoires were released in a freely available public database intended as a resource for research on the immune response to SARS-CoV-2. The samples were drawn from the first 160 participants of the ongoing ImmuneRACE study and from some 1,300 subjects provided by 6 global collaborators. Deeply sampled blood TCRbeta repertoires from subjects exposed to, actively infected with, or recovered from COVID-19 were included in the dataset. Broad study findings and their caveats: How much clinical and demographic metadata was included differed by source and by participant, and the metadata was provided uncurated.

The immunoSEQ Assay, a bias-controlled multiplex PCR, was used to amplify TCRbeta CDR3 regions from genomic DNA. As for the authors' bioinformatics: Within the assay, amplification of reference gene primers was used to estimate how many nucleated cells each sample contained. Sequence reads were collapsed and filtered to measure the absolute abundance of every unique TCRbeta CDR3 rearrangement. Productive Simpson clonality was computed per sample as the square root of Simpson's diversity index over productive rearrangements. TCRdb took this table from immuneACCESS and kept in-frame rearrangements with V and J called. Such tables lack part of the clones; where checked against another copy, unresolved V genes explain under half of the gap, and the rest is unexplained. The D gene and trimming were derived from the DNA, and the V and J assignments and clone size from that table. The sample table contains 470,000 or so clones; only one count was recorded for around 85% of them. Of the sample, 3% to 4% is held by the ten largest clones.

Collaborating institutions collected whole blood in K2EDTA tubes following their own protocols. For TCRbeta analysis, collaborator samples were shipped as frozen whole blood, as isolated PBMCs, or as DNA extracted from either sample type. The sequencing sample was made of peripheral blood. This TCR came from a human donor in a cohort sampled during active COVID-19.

The CDR3 region has the sequence CASGSARSEQYF. The DNA sequence reads TGTGCTAGTGGTTCGGCGCGGAGTGAGCAGTACTTC. The rearranged segments are TRBV12-5 and TRBJ2-7; the D gene is unclear. The CDR3 goes from the cysteine to the phenylalanine over 12 residues. Only the CDR3 region is kept as DNA, spanning 36 bases read in frame from base 1. Taken from the germline V gene, the CDR1 and CDR2 loops are LGHNT and FRNRAP. V was cut back by 4 bases and J by 7 bases, leaving a gap of 11 bases between them.